The 30 T cell receptor beta chains below all came from one sample that was sequenced in a study of blood T cell repertoires in COVID-19. Clones were sequenced by immunoSEQ multiplex PCR, and TCRdb holds only the in-frame ones, with some missing. The table has hundreds of thousands of clones, 75% to 90% seen once. What was sequenced was peripheral blood. These receptors came from a woman aged 30 to 39 with active or convalescent COVID-19.

This clone was seen a single time. For the CDR3, the DNA is TGTGCCAGCAGTTACTCGGCTTCCGGGGGTGGCTACACCTTC. It encodes CASSYSASGGGYTF. The chain employs TRBV6-5 and TRBJ1-2; TRBD1 might be the D (5 bases). CDR1 is MNHEY and CDR2 is SVGAGI in the germline V gene. The CDR3 extends over 14 amino acids. V dropped 0 bases and J dropped 7 bases, with 12 bases sitting between them.

The J gene is TRBJ2-3, the V gene TRBV11-2, with 13 bases matching TRBD2. Germline V gene data show CDR1 as SGHAT and CDR2 as FQNNGV. After removal of 2 bases from V and 5 bases from J, the junction contained 10 bases not matched to a gene. CDR3 size: 18 residues. In nucleotides, the CDR3 is TGTGCCAGCAGCTTATTAGTAGGGACTAGCGGGGCGGTAGATACGCAGTATTTT. Translating it yields CASSLLVGTSGAVDTQYF.

This chain connects TRBV7-2 to TRBJ1-3, with D possibly TRBD1 on 5 matching bases. The CDR3 spans 13 residues. The germline V gene has CDR1 SGHTA and CDR2 FQGNSA. Deletions cut 5 bases from V and 1 base from J, with 6 bases between. The CDR3: CASSPGSGNTIYF. For the CDR3, the DNA is TGTGCCAGCAGCCCAGGGTCTGGAAACACCATATATTTT.

The chain has TRBV2 and TRBJ1-4; the D is unclear. CDR1 and CDR2 from the germline V gene are SNHLY and FYNNEI. The CDR3 has 15 amino acids. V was trimmed by 2 bases and J by 4 bases, leaving 11 bases between them. CDR3 region: CASSETGSDNEKLFF. CDR3 in DNA: TGTGCCAGCAGTGAAACGGGGTCTGATAATGAAAAACTGTTTTTT.

In this sample, this clone turned up once. This chain connects TRBV27 to TRBJ2-2; 11 bases line up with TRBD2. The CDR3 has 15 residues. From germline, CDR1 is MNHEY and CDR2 SMNVEV (reference sequence). After removal of 7 bases from V and 1 base from J, the junction contained 2 bases not matched to a gene. CDR3 in DNA: TGTGCCAGCAAGGGACTAGCGGAGAACACCGGGGAGCTGTTTTTT. This translates into CASKGLAENTGELFF.

V and J are TRBV7-2 and TRBJ2-7; a possible D gene is TRBD2 (6 bases). Trimming pared 2 bases from V and 4 bases from J, leaving 15 bases between. This CDR3 is 15 amino acids long. CDR1 is SGHTA and CDR2 is FQGNSA in the germline V gene. CDR3 in DNA: TGTGCCAGCAGCTTATCGCGATTTGGGACTTACGAGCAGTACTTC. Translating it yields CASSLSRFGTYEQYF. Full variable domain (outside the CDR3, taken from reference TRBV7-2 and TRBJ2-7): GAGVSQSPSNKVTEKGKDVELRCDPISGHTALYWYRQSLGQGLEFLIYFQGNSAPDKSGLPSDRFSAERTGGSVSTLTIQRTQQEDSAVYLCASSLSRFGTYEQYFGPGTRLTVT.

This chain links TRBV12-3 or TRBV12-4 with TRBJ1-2; no reliable D call. V lost 1 base to trimming and J lost 8 bases, with 8 bases between them. The length of the CDR3 is 12 residues. The CDR3 coding sequence is TGTGCCAGCAGTTTAGGAGGGAAAGGCTACACCTTC. Encoded protein: CASSLGGKGYTF.

The rearrangement uses TRBV15 and TRBJ1-1; D is perhaps TRBD1 (5 bases). Per the germline V gene, CDR1 is LNHNV and CDR2 is YYDKDF (reference sequence). With 8 bases removed from V and 3 bases from J, the gap between germline ends came to 16 bases. There are 14 residues in the CDR3. The CDR3 region is CATSQVSGYTEAFF. The CDR3 DNA is TGTGCCACCTCTCAGGTGTCAGGGTACACTGAAGCTTTCTTT. Full variable domain (outside the CDR3, taken from reference TRBV15 and TRBJ1-1): DAMVIQNPRYQVTQFGKPVTLSCSQTLNHNVMYWYQQKSSQAPKLLFHYYDKDFNNEADTPDNFQSRRPNTSFCFLDIRSPGLGDTAMYLCATSQVSGYTEAFFGQGTRLTVV.

The chain joins TRBV11-3 to TRBJ2-1; D not resolved. Per germline, CDR1 SGHNT and CDR2 YENEEA. The CDR3 has 15 residues. V dropped 5 bases and J dropped 4 bases, with 15 bases sitting between them. The DNA of the CDR3 is TGTGCCAGCAGCCCCTTCGGCGGAGCGTACAATGAGCAGTTCTTC. Translation: CASSPFGGAYNEQFF.

V is TRBV4-1 and J is TRBJ2-2; a possible D gene is TRBD2 (5 bases). Germline V gene sequence: CDR1 MGHRA, CDR2 YSYEKL. The length of the CDR3 is 14 residues. The V end lost 3 bases, the J end lost 5 bases, and 10 bases lay between the germline ends. In DNA, the CDR3 is TGCGCCAGCAGCCATAATACGGGAACCGGGGAGCTGTTTTTT. Protein sequence: CASSHNTGTGELFF.

This chain's CDR3 is CASSYWGTGYEQYF. As DNA, the CDR3 is TGTGCCAGCAGTTACTGGGGGACAGGCTACGAGCAGTACTTC. The genes are TRBV6-2 or TRBV6-3 and TRBJ2-7; 8 nucleotides match TRBD1. The V and J ends lost 1 base and 3 bases, in that order; junction bases with no gene match: 2. The CDR3 length is 14 residues. CDR1 and CDR2 from the germline V gene are MNHEY and SVGEGT.

Note on this clone: The identical CDR3 is also encoded by other nucleotide sequences in the sample. V gene TRBV3-1 (or the pseudogene TRBV3-2) combines with J gene TRBJ1-2, with D uncertain. The germline V gene encodes CDR1 LGHDT and CDR2 YNNKEL (reference sequence). The CDR3 contains 13 residues. Trimming removed 0 bases at V and 2 bases at J, with 4 bases between. Written as DNA, the CDR3 is TGTGCCAGCAGCCAAGATTCGAACTATGGCTACACCTTC. Translating gives CASSQDSNYGYTF.

The genes are TRBV3-1 (or the pseudogene TRBV3-2) and TRBJ2-1, with 10 bases aligning to TRBD2. CDR1 is LGHDT and CDR2 is YNNKEL in the germline V gene (reference sequence). This CDR3 is built from 19 residues. V was pared by 7 bases and J by 0 bases, with 15 bases of the junction left unmatched. The CDR3 spells CASTGGASGGFSSYNEQFF. The CDR3 DNA follows: TGTGCCAGCACCGGGGGCGCTAGCGGGGGCTTTAGCTCCTACAATGAGCAGTTCTTC.

This sequence joins TRBV5-1 and TRBJ2-5; the D gene is possibly TRBD1 (6 bases). CDR1 and CDR2 (germline): SGHRS, YFSETQ. The CDR3 extends over 15 amino acids. Trimming removed 5 bases at V and 1 base at J, with 15 bases between. The CDR3 is CASRLDGTFQETQYF. CDR3 nucleotide sequence: TGCGCCAGCAGATTAGACGGGACATTCCAAGAGACCCAGTACTTC.

The chain employs TRBV5-4 and TRBJ2-1, with D possibly being TRBD2 (6 bases). Between the trimmed V and J ends, which lost 1 base and 2 bases, there was a span of 10 bases. The CDR3 consists of 15 residues. The V gene's germline CDR1 is SGHNT and CDR2 YYREEE (reference sequence). The CDR3 DNA is TGTGCCAGCAGCTTGTTGGGGGGAGCCTACAATGAGCAGTTCTTC. Its protein is CASSLLGGAYNEQFF.

The rearrangement uses TRBV19 and TRBJ1-6, with 10 bases aligning to TRBD1. This CDR3 spans 14 amino acids. CDR1 LNHDA and CDR2 SQIVND come from the germline V gene (reference sequence). V dropped 8 bases and J dropped 7; count of bases not matched to a gene: 5. The CDR3 region has the DNA TGTGCCAGTCGCCGGGACAGGGGAAATTCACCCCTCCACTTT. Its translation is CASRRDRGNSPLHF.

Here the CDR3 reads CASSPTGGPDTQYF. CDR3 DNA sequence: TGCGCCAGCAGCCCGACAGGGGGACCAGATACGCAGTATTTT. The chain couples TRBV4-1 to TRBJ2-3; 9 bases line up with TRBD1. The CDR3 runs 14 residues. Looked up from germline, CDR1 is MGHRA and CDR2 is YSYEKL. Losses at the gene ends were 4 bases for V and 4 bases for J; bases not matched to a gene: 3.

The chain combines TRBV29-1 with TRBJ1-2, with a weak D call TRBD1 (6 bases). The CDR3 loop spans 15 amino acids. Germline CDR1 is SQVTM and CDR2 is ANQGSEA. V shed 6 bases and J shed 3 bases, with 20 bases lying between them. CDR3 region: CSVDSQHQNYYGYTF. The CDR3 DNA reads TGCAGCGTGGACAGCCAGCACCAAAATTACTATGGCTACACCTTC.

This chain links TRBV7-9 with TRBJ2-2, with 12 bases fitting TRBD2. CDR3 length equals 17 residues. V lost 3 bases to trimming and J lost 3 bases; unmatched junction nucleotides: 5. Germline CDR1 SEHNR, CDR2 FQNEAQ (reference sequence). DNA for the CDR3: TGTGCCAGCAGCTTCCTTCTAGCGGGGGGGGACACCGGGGAGCTGTTTTTT. This gives the protein CASSFLLAGGDTGELFF.

This clone has a single count. The gene calls are TRBV4-2 and TRBJ1-2; D gene ambiguous. With 0 bases removed from V and 1 base from J, the gap between germline ends came to 9 bases. The CDR3 spans 15 residues. The germline CDR1 and CDR2 sequences are LGHNA and YNFKEQ. DNA for the CDR3: TGTGCCAGCAGCCAAGATAGCGCGATTAACTATGGCTACACCTTC. It is translated as CASSQDSAINYGYTF.

This chain links TRBV6-2 or TRBV6-3 with TRBJ2-1, with 7 bases matching TRBD2. V lost 6 bases to trimming and J lost 2 bases; unmatched junction nucleotides: 7. The CDR3 contains 15 residues. Germline values: CDR1 MNHEY, CDR2 SVGEGT. CDR3 sequence (DNA): TGTGCCAGCAGCCTAAGCGGGACTACCTACAATGAGCAGTTCTTC. Protein: CASSLSGTTYNEQFF.

This clone was seen just once. The chain uses TRBV10-2 and TRBJ1-5; D gene unclear. V dropped 0 bases and J dropped 7 bases, with 16 bases sitting between them. The CDR3 loop spans 16 amino acids. Germline V CDR1 and CDR2: WSHSY, SAAADI. This chain's CDR3 is CASSESTRGRGQPQHF. In nucleotides, the CDR3 is TGCGCCAGCAGTGAGTCGACTCGAGGGCGCGGGCAGCCCCAGCATTTT.

As regards this clone: The identical CDR3 is also encoded by other nucleotide sequences in the sample. In DNA form, the CDR3 reads TGTGCCAGCAGCCTGGGACAGCTCTATGGCTACACCTTC. Its translation is CASSLGQLYGYTF. The chain joins TRBV7-2 to TRBJ1-2; 7 bases are a match to TRBD1. The CDR3 extends over 13 amino acids. Germline V CDR1 and CDR2: SGHTA, FQGNSA. The ends lost 5 bases at V and 4 bases at J; junction bases unmatched: 4.

This chain joins TRBV7-9 and TRBJ2-2, with 7 bases identical to TRBD1. CDR1 is SEHNR, CDR2 FQNEAQ, per germline (reference sequence). This CDR3 comprises 14 residues. Unmatched junction bases numbered 7, after V lost 5 bases and J lost 7 bases. This CDR3 reads CASSPGQLIGELFF. The CDR3 DNA reads TGTGCCAGCAGCCCGGGACAGCTTATCGGGGAGCTGTTTTTT.

This rearrangement joins TRBV13 to TRBJ2-7; D might be TRBD2 (6 bases). V was pared by 5 bases and J by 1 base, with 15 bases between. There are 15 residues in the CDR3. Germline CDR1 and CDR2: PRHDT and FYEKMQ (reference sequence). CDR3 coding DNA: TGTGCCAGCAGCGCACCCGGGACTCCGTCCTACGAGCAGTACTTC. Translating it yields CASSAPGTPSYEQYF.

The chain combines TRBV13 with TRBJ2-7; TRBD2 might be the D (5 bases). The CDR3 covers 14 residues. CDR1 is PRHDT and CDR2 is FYEKMQ in the germline V gene (reference sequence). Trimming shortened V by 0 bases and J by 4 bases, and 10 bases separated the two germline ends. Here the CDR3 reads CASSLGRGYYEQYF. The CDR3 nucleotides read TGTGCCAGCAGCTTAGGCCGGGGTTATTACGAGCAGTACTTC.

V is TRBV6-5 and J is TRBJ2-7; 7 nucleotides match TRBD1. The CDR3 sequence is 15 residues long. The V gene's germline CDR1 is MNHEY and CDR2 SVGAGI. With V trimmed by 6 bases and J by 1 base, 9 bases remained unmatched. DNA for the CDR3: TGTGCCAGCAGCTTAACAGGGGTTTTTTCCTACGAGCAGTACTTC. Amino acid sequence: CASSLTGVFSYEQYF.

The chain uses TRBV27 and TRBJ1-6, with TRBD1 matching over 8 bases. Germline CDR1 MNHEY, CDR2 SMNVEV (reference sequence). CDR3 size: 14 residues. The J segment lost 7 bases and the V segment lost 4 bases, leaving 3 bases of the junction unmatched. CDR3 DNA sequence: TGTGCCAGCAGTTATCGACAGGGGAATTCACCCCTCCACTTT. It translates to CASSYRQGNSPLHF.

The count of this clone is one. V and J are TRBV19 and TRBJ2-7; no definite D call. Trimming cost V 6 bases and J 3 bases, with 9 bases left between them. CDR3 length equals 12 residues. Germline CDR1 and CDR2: LNHDA and SQIVND (reference sequence). This chain's CDR3 is CASSNMYYEQYF. CDR3 nucleotide sequence: TGTGCCAGTAGCAACATGTACTACGAGCAGTACTTC.

This clone has only a few counts. The chain carries TRBV28 and TRBJ2-1; 14 bases are shared with TRBD2. The CDR3 sequence is 14 residues long. Germline loops: CDR1 MDHEN, CDR2 SYDVKM. V dropped 6 bases and J dropped 10; count of bases not matched to a gene: 5. The CDR3 is CASSGLAGGLEQFF. DNA of the CDR3: TGTGCCAGCAGCGGACTAGCGGGGGGACTAGAGCAGTTCTTC.